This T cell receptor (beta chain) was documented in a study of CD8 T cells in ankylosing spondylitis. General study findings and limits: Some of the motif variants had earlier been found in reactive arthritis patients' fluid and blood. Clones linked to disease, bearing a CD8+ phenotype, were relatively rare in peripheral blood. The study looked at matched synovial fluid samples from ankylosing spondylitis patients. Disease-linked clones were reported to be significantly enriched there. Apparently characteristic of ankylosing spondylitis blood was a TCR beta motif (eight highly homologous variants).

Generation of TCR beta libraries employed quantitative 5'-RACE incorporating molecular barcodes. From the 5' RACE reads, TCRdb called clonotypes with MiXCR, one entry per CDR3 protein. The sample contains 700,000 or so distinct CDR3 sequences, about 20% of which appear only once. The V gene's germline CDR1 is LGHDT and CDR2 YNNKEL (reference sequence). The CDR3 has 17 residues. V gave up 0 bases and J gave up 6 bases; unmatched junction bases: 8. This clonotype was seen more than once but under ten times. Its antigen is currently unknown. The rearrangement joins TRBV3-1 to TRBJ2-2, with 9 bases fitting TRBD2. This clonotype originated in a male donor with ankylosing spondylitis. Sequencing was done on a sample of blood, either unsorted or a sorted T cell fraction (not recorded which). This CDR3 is CASSQDGSSGGAGELFF. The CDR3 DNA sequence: TGTGCCAGCAGCCAAGATGGGAGTAGCGGGGGTGCCGGGGAGCTGTTTTTT.